What follows describes a single TCR beta chain. This CDR3 is built from 14 residues. Germline CDR1 LGHNT, CDR2 FRNRAP. Trimming at V came to 5 bases and at J to 5 bases, leaving 6 bases not matched to a gene. Generated by immunoSEQ multiplex PCR, the TCRdb table keeps only in-frame clones and is missing some. Among 70,000 to 95,000 clones listed, about 83% were seen once. The entry originates in a study of OX40 agonist ivuxolimab in advanced cancers. The clonotype originates from an adult with an advanced solid tumor such as melanoma, head and neck, liver or kidney cancer. The rearrangement joins TRBV12-5 to TRBJ2-4; 7 positions agree with TRBD2. Sequencing used CD4+ or CD8+ T cells sorted from blood, obtained in a trial of the OX40 agonist ivuxolimab. The CDR3 DNA sequence: TGTGCTAGTGGTCACTGGGAGGGACAAAACATTCAGTACTTC. Translating it yields CASGHWEGQNIQYF. The full variable domain, in which reference TRBV12-5 and TRBJ2-4 provide the parts outside the CDR3, is DARVTQTPRHKVTEMGQEVTMRCQPILGHNTVFWYRQTMMQGLELLAYFRNRAPLDDSGMPKDRFSAEMPDATLATLKIQPSEPRDSAVYFCASGHWEGQNIQYFGAGTRLSVL.